The 22 T cell receptor beta chains below were found in one sample sequenced in a study of blood T cell repertoires in COVID-19. Profiling relied on immunoSEQ multiplex PCR, and the TCRdb table lists in-frame clones only, not all of them. The table lists about 100,000 clones, almost 95% of them singletons, with more than 5% in the top ten. The specimen was peripheral blood. The receptors originated from a man between 45 and 60 years old with active COVID-19.

The rearrangement uses TRBV7-2 and TRBJ2-1, with TRBD2 matching over 9 bases. The germline V gene has CDR1 SGHTA and CDR2 FQGNSA. With 4 bases clipped from V and 6 bases from J, the junction kept 10 bases outside the gene matches. The CDR3 spans 16 residues. CDR3: CASSSHRLAGINEQFF. CDR3 bases: TGTGCCAGCAGCTCCCACAGGCTAGCGGGGATCAATGAGCAGTTCTTC.

The CDR3 nucleotides read TGTGCCTGGAGTTATGGTATGGGAGGTCAGCCCCAGCATTTT. Its protein product is CAWSYGMGGQPQHF. V usage is TRBV30 and J usage is TRBJ1-5, with D hard to call. V shed 2 bases and J shed 6 bases, with 14 bases lying between them. This CDR3 region has 14 residues. Germline V lookup: CDR1 GTSNPN, CDR2 SVGIG (reference sequence).

This clone was recorded once. J is TRBJ2-1 and V is TRBV19; the D gene is possibly TRBD2 (6 bases). The germline V gene encodes CDR1 LNHDA and CDR2 SQIVND (reference sequence). The V gene lost 3 bases and the J gene lost 4 bases, with 13 bases spanning the gap. The CDR3 contains 15 residues. This CDR3 is CASSIRRDSYNEQFF. In nucleotides, the CDR3 is TGTGCCAGTAGTATCCGTCGGGACTCTTACAATGAGCAGTTCTTC.

The rearrangement joins TRBV5-5 to TRBJ2-1, with D unresolved. The CDR3 is 15 amino acids. V gave up 0 bases and J gave up 2 bases, with 9 bases separating them. Germline V gives CDR1 SGHKS, CDR2 YYEKEE (reference sequence). CDR3 bases: TGTGCCAGCAGCTTGGAGCGACCGGCCTACAATGAGCAGTTCTTC. Protein sequence: CASSLERPAYNEQFF.

This sequence joins TRBV12-3 or TRBV12-4 and TRBJ2-7; D is perhaps TRBD1 (5 bases). The CDR3 extends over 13 amino acids. Between the trimmed V and J ends, which lost 4 bases and 4 bases, there was a span of 11 bases. CDR3 coding DNA: TGTGCCAGCAGTTCGCAGGGATTATACGAGCAGTACTTC. Translation: CASSSQGLYEQYF.

This chain uses TRBV7-8 with TRBJ2-1; 13 bases map to TRBD2. CDR1 and CDR2 (germline): SGHVS, FQNEAQ. V was clipped by 1 base and J by 1 base; unmatched bases: 4. CDR3 length: 18 residues. CDR3 DNA sequence: TGTGCCAGCAGCTTAGGACTAGCGGGAGGATGGTCCTACAATGAGCAGTTCTTC. Protein sequence: CASSLGLAGGWSYNEQFF.

The J gene is TRBJ2-1, the V gene TRBV18; D unclear. The CDR3 has 13 residues. CDR1 is KGHSH and CDR2 is LQKENI in the germline V gene. Deletions cut 2 bases from V and 9 bases from J, with 11 bases between. CDR3: CASSPEQIGEQFF. Here the CDR3 DNA reads TGTGCCAGCTCACCAGAACAGATAGGTGAGCAGTTCTTC.

The table lists this clone with a count of one. The V and J genes are TRBV6-1 and TRBJ2-7; TRBD2 matches at 9 bases. This CDR3 region has 16 residues. Germline trimming cut 2 bases from V and 3 bases from J; bases unmatched to any gene: 8. Germline V lookup: CDR1 MNHNS, CDR2 SASEGT. The CDR3: CASSEPFAGGLYEQYF. CDR3 nucleotide sequence: TGTGCCAGCAGTGAACCTTTTGCGGGAGGGCTCTACGAGCAGTACTTC.

The CDR3 sequence is CSTRSGEVGGYTF. CDR3 bases: TGCAGCACGCGGTCGGGGGAGGTCGGTGGCTACACCTTC. The chain employs TRBV29-1 and TRBJ1-2; the D gene is possibly TRBD1 (5 bases). With 8 bases removed from V and 7 bases from J, the gap between germline ends came to 20 bases. The CDR3 has 13 residues. The germline CDR1 and CDR2 sequences are SQVTM and ANQGSEA.

The chain recombines TRBV28 with TRBJ1-1, with a weak D call TRBD1 (6 bases). CDR1 and CDR2 from the germline V gene are MDHEN and SYDVKM. V shed 5 bases and J shed 3 bases, with 13 bases lying between them. The CDR3 has 14 residues. The CDR3 loop reads CASSGNKGDTEAFF. For the CDR3, the DNA is TGTGCCAGCAGTGGTAATAAGGGGGACACTGAAGCTTTCTTT.

The count of this clone is one. The gene calls are TRBV5-5 and TRBJ2-3, with D unresolved. The CDR3 has 15 amino acids. Germline CDR1 SGHKS, CDR2 YYEKEE (reference sequence). V was pared by 4 bases and J by 0 bases, with 12 bases between. The CDR3: CASSLDSRSTDTQYF. DNA for the CDR3: TGTGCCAGCAGCCTTGATAGCCGAAGCACAGATACGCAGTATTTT.

V is TRBV28 and J is TRBJ2-2; weak D call: TRBD2 (6 bases). The CDR3 has 14 amino acids. Germline V gene lookup returns CDR1 MDHEN and CDR2 SYDVKM. Trimming took off 3 bases at V and 6 bases at J, with 11 bases between the two ends. The CDR3 protein is CASSFPGTAGELFF. The CDR3 DNA reads as TGTGCCAGCAGTTTCCCCGGGACTGCCGGGGAGCTGTTTTTT.

The gene calls are TRBV5-1 and TRBJ2-7, with 8 bases lining up with TRBD2. Germline V lookup: CDR1 SGHRS, CDR2 YFSETQ. V lost 5 bases to trimming and J lost 5 bases; unmatched junction nucleotides: 6. The CDR3 loop spans 13 amino acids. CDR3 DNA sequence: TGCGCCAGCAGAGCGGGAGCTCTCGACGAGCAGTACTTC. This codes for CASRAGALDEQYF.

The J gene is TRBJ1-6, the V gene TRBV28; 7 bases align to TRBD1. Germline CDR1 reads MDHEN; CDR2 reads SYDVKM. After removal of 6 bases from V and 1 base from J, the junction contained 9 bases not matched to a gene. This CDR3 has 17 amino acids. The CDR3 is CASRPDRDRSYNSPLHF. CDR3 sequence (DNA): TGTGCCAGCAGGCCAGACAGGGATCGTTCCTATAATTCACCCCTCCACTTT.

The rearrangement links TRBV30 to TRBJ2-1; 11 nucleotides agree with TRBD2. The CDR3 contains 15 residues. The V and J ends lost 3 bases and 2 bases, in that order; junction bases with no gene match: 3. Germline CDR1 and CDR2: GTSNPN and SVGIG (reference sequence). The CDR3 spells CAWSRGLAAYNEQFF. CDR3 coding DNA: TGTGCCTGGAGCCGGGGACTAGCGGCCTACAATGAGCAGTTCTTC.

J is TRBJ2-1 and V is TRBV14; TRBD2 matches 8 bases. Germline lookup yields CDR1 SGHDN and CDR2 FVKESK. This CDR3 has 14 residues. Trimming removed 4 bases from V and 1 base from J; junction bases left unmatched: 0. The chain's CDR3 is CASSRLASYNEQFF. The CDR3, as DNA: TGTGCCAGCAGCCGACTAGCGTCCTACAATGAGCAGTTCTTC.

This clone was recorded once. CDR3 in amino acids: CASSLALGDTGELFF. For the CDR3, the DNA is TGTGCCAGCAGCTTAGCACTAGGAGACACCGGGGAGCTGTTTTTT. J is TRBJ2-2 and V is TRBV7-2, with D possibly matching TRBD2 (5 bases). Looked up from germline, CDR1 is SGHTA and CDR2 is FQGNSA. V was trimmed by 0 bases and J by 3 bases, leaving 8 bases between them. CDR3 size: 15 residues.

This clone was detected only once. This chain links TRBV29-1 with TRBJ1-3; the D gene is possibly TRBD1 (6 bases). Germline CDR1 is SQVTM and CDR2 is ANQGSEA. Between the trimmed V and J ends, which lost 7 bases and 3 bases, there was a span of 16 bases. The CDR3 loop spans 14 amino acids. The CDR3 loop reads CSAGGGAGGNTIYF. DNA for the CDR3: TGCAGCGCTGGCGGGGGCGCAGGTGGAAACACCATATATTTT.

Here the CDR3 reads CASSDITGAYEQYF. The DNA of the CDR3 is TGTGCCAGCAGTGACATCACCGGAGCCTACGAGCAGTACTTC. The rearrangement uses TRBV6-1 and TRBJ2-7; D call uncertain. Trimming left V 3 bases short and J 2 bases short, with 11 bases between. This CDR3 has 14 residues. Germline CDR1 reads MNHNS; CDR2 reads SASEGT.

V is TRBV28 and J is TRBJ1-2, with TRBD1 as a possible D gene (5 bases). Trimming left V 5 bases short and J 5 bases short, with 9 bases between. The V gene's germline CDR1 is MDHEN and CDR2 SYDVKM. The CDR3 consists of 12 residues. The DNA of the CDR3 is TGTGCCAGCAGTGAGACAGCTTATGGCTACACCTTC. Its translation: CASSETAYGYTF.

This sequence joins TRBV9 and TRBJ1-1; D is unclear. This CDR3 region has 15 residues. The germline V gene has CDR1 SGDLS and CDR2 YYNGEE. V was trimmed by 0 bases and J by 4 bases, leaving 13 bases between them. Written as DNA, the CDR3 is TGTGCCAGCAGCGTAGGGGGAGGGATGGGCACTGAAGCTTTCTTT. This encodes CASSVGGGMGTEAFF.

The genes are TRBV7-8 and TRBJ2-1; a possible D gene is TRBD2 (6 bases). The germline V gene has CDR1 SGHVS and CDR2 FQNEAQ. Trimming removed 1 base from V and 9 bases from J, with 10 bases in between. The CDR3 contains 13 residues. The CDR3 coding sequence is TGTGCCAGCAGCTTAGTGCGGGAAGGTGAGCAGTTCTTC. Translated: CASSLVREGEQFF. The full variable domain, with the rest looked up from reference TRBV7-8 and TRBJ2-1, is GAGVSQSPRYKVAKRGQDVALRCDPISGHVSLFWYQQALGQGPEFLTYFQNEAQLDKSGLPSDRFFAERPEGSVSTLKIQRTQQEDSAVYLCASSLVREGEQFFGPGTRLTVL.